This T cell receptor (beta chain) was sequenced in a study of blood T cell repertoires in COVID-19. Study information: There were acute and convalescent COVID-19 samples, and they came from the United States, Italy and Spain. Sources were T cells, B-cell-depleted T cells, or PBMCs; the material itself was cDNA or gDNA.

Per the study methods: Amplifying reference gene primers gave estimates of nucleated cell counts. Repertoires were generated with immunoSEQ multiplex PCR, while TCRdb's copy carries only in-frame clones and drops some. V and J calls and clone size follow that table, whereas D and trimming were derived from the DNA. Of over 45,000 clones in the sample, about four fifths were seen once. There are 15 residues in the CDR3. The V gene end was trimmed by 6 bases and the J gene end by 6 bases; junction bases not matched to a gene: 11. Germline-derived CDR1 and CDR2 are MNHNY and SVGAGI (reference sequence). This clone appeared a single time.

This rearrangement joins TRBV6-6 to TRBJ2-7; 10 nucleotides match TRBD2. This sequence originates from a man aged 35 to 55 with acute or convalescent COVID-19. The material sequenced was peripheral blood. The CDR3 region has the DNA TGTGCCAGCAGCCTCCGGTCGGTAGCGGGGGGCGAGCAGTACTTC. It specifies CASSLRSVAGGEQYF.